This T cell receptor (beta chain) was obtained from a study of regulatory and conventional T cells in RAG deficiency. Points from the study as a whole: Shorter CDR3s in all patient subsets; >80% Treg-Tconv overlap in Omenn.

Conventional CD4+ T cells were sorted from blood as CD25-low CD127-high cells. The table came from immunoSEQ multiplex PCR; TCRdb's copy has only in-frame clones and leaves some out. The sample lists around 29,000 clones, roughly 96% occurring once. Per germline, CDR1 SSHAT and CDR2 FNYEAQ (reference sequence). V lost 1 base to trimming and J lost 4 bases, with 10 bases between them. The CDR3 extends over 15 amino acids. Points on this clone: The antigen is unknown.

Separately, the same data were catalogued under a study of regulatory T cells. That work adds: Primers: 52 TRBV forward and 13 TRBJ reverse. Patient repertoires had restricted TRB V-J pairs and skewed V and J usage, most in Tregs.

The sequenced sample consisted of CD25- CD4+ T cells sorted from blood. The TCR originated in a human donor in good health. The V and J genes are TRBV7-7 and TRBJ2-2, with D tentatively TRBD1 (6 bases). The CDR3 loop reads CASSLDRAGTGELFF. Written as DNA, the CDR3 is TGTGCCAGCAGCTTAGACAGGGCAGGCACCGGGGAGCTGTTTTTT.